Listed below are T cell receptor beta chains from one sample, sequenced in a study of blood T cell repertoires in COVID-19. The data were produced by immunoSEQ multiplex PCR, yet TCRdb's version contains in-frame clones alone and is incomplete. The table includes about 130,000 clones, roughly 72% detected once. Sequenced material: peripheral blood. Source of these receptors: a human donor in a cohort sampled during active COVID-19. The CDR3 runs from the conserved cysteine through the conserved F or W. A D gene is named only where the DNA matches it firmly. Size is stated for part of the rows, as once, few or many counts, or as a class when the clone is expanded.

v_gene	d_gene	len	abundance	j_gene	CDR3nt	CDR3aa
TRBV5-1	NA	14	NA	TRBJ2-3	TGCGCCAGCAGCTTCCGTTATAGCACAGATACGCAGTATTTT	CASSFRYSTDTQYF
TRBV5-5	NA	15	NA	TRBJ1-5	TGTGCCAGCAGCCCAAGGACAGCAAGCAATCAGCCCCAGCATTTT	CASSPRTASNQPQHF
TRBV11-2	TRBD2	15	once	TRBJ2-1	TGTGCCAGCAGACTTCTAGCGGGGGGAAGCAATGAGCAGTTCTTC	CASRLLAGGSNEQFF
TRBV6-1	NA	19	NA	TRBJ1-5	TGTGCCAGCAGTGAAGCGGTCACAGGGCCCGGGAAAATCAATCAGCCCCAGCATTTT	CASSEAVTGPGKINQPQHF
TRBV2	TRBD1	13	NA	TRBJ2-1	TGTGCCAGCAGGACAGGGTTAAACAATGAGCAGTTCTTC	CASRTGLNNEQFF
TRBV27	NA	15	NA	TRBJ1-6	TGTGCCAGCAGCCCACTCCAGGGAAACAGGTCACCCCTCCACTTT	CASSPLQGNRSPLHF
TRBV20-1	NA	11	NA	TRBJ2-1	TGCAGTGCTAGAGTGACAGACGAGCAGTTCTTC	CSARVTDEQFF
TRBV2	NA	15	once	TRBJ2-7	TGTGCCAGCAGTGTCCGGGGTCTCTCGACCTACGAGCAGTACTTC	CASSVRGLSTYEQYF
TRBV5-4	TRBD1	14	once	TRBJ2-7	TGTGCCAGCAGTCGAGCGGGACAGGGCTACGAGCAGTACTTC	CASSRAGQGYEQYF
TRBV6-5	NA	13	few	TRBJ2-7	TGTGCCAGCAAAGGACTTGAAAACTACGAGCAGTACTTC	CASKGLENYEQYF
TRBV5-1	NA	16	NA	TRBJ2-1	TGCGCCAGCAGCTCCCCGGGGATCAGCTCCTACAATGAGCAGTTCTTC	CASSSPGISSYNEQFF